Sequencing of this TCR beta chain was carried out in a study of CD8+ T cells in alopecia areata (dated by TCRdb to between 2018 and 2020). In terms of the full investigation: Treated patients were enrolled in an open-label pilot trial of oral tofacitinib at 5 to 10 mg twice daily for moderate-to-severe alopecia areata. Patients stayed on tofacitinib for 6 to 18 months and then had 6 months of follow-up off drug so that delayed response and recurrence could be assessed. For the treated patients, the SALT score, which quantifies what percentage of scalp surface area is affected, served as the measure of disease severity. In both human patients and the C3H/HeJ mouse model, the study applied high-throughput TCRbeta sequencing to look at T cell clonal expansion in alopecia areata. On the human side, TCRbeta sequencing was run on scalp tissue and on sorted CD4+ and CD8+ peripheral blood T cells from healthy controls and from alopecia areata patients with either patchy or totalis/universalis disease. Biopsies were taken from tofacitinib-treated patients at baseline and again at 4 and 24 weeks into treatment, and several of those patients also had a later scalp biopsy. Scalp clonality was compared among normal scalp (n=4), patchy alopecia areata scalp (n=8), and alopecia totalis/universalis scalp (n=8). The RNA source kit depended on sample type: the PAXgene miRNA kit for fixed scalp, the miRNeasy kit for PBMCs, and the RNeasy kit for mouse skin. TCRbeta CDR3 regions were amplified by immunoSEQ multiplex PCR with 35 Vbeta forward and 13 Jbeta reverse primers.

The time point label, as the study defines it: 4 weeks on oral tofacitinib. The intended sense of this specimen's treatment or condition label: oral pan-JAK inhibitor, 5-10 mg twice daily. From alopecia areata patients, peripheral blood was collected along with lesional scalp punch biopsies. PBMCs were isolated by density centrifugation and stained for CD3, CD4 and CD8, after which CD4+ and CD8+ T cells were sorted on a FACSAria. With regard to this clone: The antigen this receptor binds is unknown. Per-nucleotide qualities are absent, and no much larger clonotype sits a single base away.

The library came from the immunoSEQ multiplex PCR assay. RNA was extracted from all samples and reverse transcribed into cDNA, which served as template for TCR sequencing. First-strand cDNA was synthesized using SuperScript III with a 2:1 mix of oligo-dT and random hexamers. A synthetic immune receptor repertoire was used to measure amplification bias, and any remaining bias was corrected computationally. Processing in the source paper ran as follows. Raw reads were preprocessed to remove errors, and CDR3 was defined by IMGT conventions from the conserved cysteine to phenylalanine. Clonality was computed by normalizing Shannon entropy by log2 of the number of productive unique TCRs and subtracting the result from 1. Whether each scalp clone was CD4 or CD8 was inferred by checking scalp TCRbeta sequences against the CD4 and CD8 repertoires from sorted blood. This immuneACCESS table, as held by TCRdb, lists in-frame sequences with V and J called but not all clones. Of the missing ones, under half trace to an unresolved V gene in checked studies; the others have no known cause. The V and J calls and clone size were taken over from that table, and D and trimming were inferred from the DNA. The sample data list approximately 200,000 clones, and approximately 60% of these were observed just once. The ten largest clonotypes hold about 0.69% of the sample.

Study-wide conclusions, independent of this receptor: Many expanded lesional clones were found to persist in scalp and blood during tofacitinib treatment, and relapse after treatment cessation may be partly explained by this persistence. TCR sequences shared between patients were less clear than in mice, possibly partly because of HLA diversity in the patient population. Scalp clonality and the number of expanded CD8+ clones among the top 100 scalp clones were significantly decreased by tofacitinib. Resident alphabeta T cells in normal human skin are also sequenced, complicating scalp TCR repertoire analysis, unlike mouse skin dominated by gammadelta T cells. Because the treated cohort was small and included a single nonresponder, larger studies are needed to assess links between baseline CD8+ expansion and response. Compared with normal scalp, lesional scalp had higher clonality and more expanded CD8+ clones, particularly in alopecia totalis/universalis, a pattern that suggests antigenic drive.

The specimen was CD4+ T cells sorted from blood, collected at week 4, from a patient treated with tofacitinib. The TCR sequence derives from a human donor with alopecia areata.

The CDR3 here reads CACTPGQINTGELFF. The nucleotide sequence is TGTGCCTGCACACCGGGACAGATTAACACCGGGGAGCTGTTTTTT. This sequence uses TRBV30 and TRBJ2-2, and TRBD1 matches 7 of the central bases. The cysteine opens and the phenylalanine closes a CDR3 of 15 amino acids. Only the CDR3 DNA is retained, 45 bases long and in frame from the first base. Germline trimming amounts to 6 bases on V and 2 bases on J, with 9 as the count of junction bases outside the gene matches. The germline V gene (reference sequence) gives CDR1 as GTSNPN and CDR2 as SVGIG.